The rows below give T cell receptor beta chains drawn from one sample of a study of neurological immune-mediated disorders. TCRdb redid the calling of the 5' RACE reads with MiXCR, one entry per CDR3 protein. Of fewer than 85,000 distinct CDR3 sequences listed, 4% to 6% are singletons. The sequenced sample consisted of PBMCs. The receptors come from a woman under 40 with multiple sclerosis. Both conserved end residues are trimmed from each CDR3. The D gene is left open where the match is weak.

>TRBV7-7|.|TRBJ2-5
ASSGGTANQETQY
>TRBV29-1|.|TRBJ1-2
SVDQSVYGYT
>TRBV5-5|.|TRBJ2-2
ASSVLTPANTGELF
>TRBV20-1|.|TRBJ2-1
SARDRPGANNEQF
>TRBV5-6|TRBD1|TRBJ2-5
ASSRDRAETQY
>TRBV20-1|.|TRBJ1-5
SASVQAGQPQH
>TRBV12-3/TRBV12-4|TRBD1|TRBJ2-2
ASRPPGQPNTGELF
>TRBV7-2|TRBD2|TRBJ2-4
ASSRGGENIQY
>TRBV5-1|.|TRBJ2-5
ASREVETQY
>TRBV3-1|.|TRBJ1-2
ASSQGWTDYGYT
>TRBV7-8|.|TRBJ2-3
ASSLGGRGTDTQY
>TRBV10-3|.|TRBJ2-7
AIARGRTYEQY
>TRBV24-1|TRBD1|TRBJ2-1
ATSDGGQGADEQF
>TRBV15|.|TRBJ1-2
ATSSQGYGYT
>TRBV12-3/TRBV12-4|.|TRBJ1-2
ASRSTGYHYGYT
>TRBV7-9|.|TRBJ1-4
ASSRGGGLDEKLF
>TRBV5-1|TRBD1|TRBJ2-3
ASSAGQGRDTQY
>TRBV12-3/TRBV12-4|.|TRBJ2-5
ASSLALTPEETQY
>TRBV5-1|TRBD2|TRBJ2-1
ASSLGLAGVNEQF
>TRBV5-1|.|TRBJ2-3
ASSSGRSTDTQY
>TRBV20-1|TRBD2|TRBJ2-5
SAGTSGGTRGTQY
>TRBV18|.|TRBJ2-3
ASSPLVNTDTQY
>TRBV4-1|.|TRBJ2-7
ASSQDRGLSYEQY
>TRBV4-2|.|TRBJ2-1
ASSQDGTGAYNEQF
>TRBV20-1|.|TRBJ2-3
SASPLTGENTDTQY
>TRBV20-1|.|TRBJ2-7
SARRDSSSYEQY
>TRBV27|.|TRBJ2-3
ASSAHTDTQY
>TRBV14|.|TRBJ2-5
ASSQDSRVETQY
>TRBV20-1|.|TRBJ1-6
SARGGSDGQTTNSPLH
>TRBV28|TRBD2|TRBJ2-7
ASRPSGSYEQY
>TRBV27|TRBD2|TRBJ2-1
ASSLSTSGSNEQF
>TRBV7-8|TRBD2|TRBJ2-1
ASSLAARGGVDEQF
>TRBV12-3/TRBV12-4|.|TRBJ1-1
ASRFLPNPMQATEAF
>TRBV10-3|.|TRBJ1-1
AISESRVEAF
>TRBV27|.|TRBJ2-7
ATRSGAAEQY
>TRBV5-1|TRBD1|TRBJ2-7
ASKGQGSYEQY
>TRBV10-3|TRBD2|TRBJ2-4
AISESEGLAGDGKNIQY
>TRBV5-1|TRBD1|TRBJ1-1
ASSLRTGSSEAF
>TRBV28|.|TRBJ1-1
ASSFRLGDTEAF
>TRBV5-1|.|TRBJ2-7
ASSPGDSISYEQY
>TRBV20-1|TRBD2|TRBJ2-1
SAYGPRGGLFSYNEQF